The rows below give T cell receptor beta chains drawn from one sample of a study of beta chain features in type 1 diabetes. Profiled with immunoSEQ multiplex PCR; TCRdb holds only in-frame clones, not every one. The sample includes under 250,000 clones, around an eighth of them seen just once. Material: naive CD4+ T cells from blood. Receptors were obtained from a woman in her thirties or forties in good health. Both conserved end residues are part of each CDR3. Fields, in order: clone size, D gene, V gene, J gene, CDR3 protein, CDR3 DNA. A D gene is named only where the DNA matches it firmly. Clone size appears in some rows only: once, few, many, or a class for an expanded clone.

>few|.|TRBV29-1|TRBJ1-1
CSPGTTNTEAFF
TGCAGTCCCGGGACAACGAACACTGAAGCTTTCTTT
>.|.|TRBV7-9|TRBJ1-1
CASSLGYRYTEAFF
TGTGCCAGCAGCTTAGGATACAGGTACACTGAAGCTTTCTTT
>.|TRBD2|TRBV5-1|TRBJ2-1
CASSLVLAGAEQFF
TGCGCCAGCAGCTTGGTACTAGCGGGTGCGGAGCAGTTCTTC
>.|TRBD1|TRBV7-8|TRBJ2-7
CASSHTGAYEQYF
TGTGCCAGCAGCCACACAGGGGCCTACGAGCAGTACTTC
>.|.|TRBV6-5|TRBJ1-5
CASSYSAGVGQPQHF
TGTGCCAGCAGTTACTCGGCAGGGGTGGGGCAGCCCCAGCATTTT
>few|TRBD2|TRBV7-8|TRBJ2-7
CASSLVTAGGHEQYF
TGTGCCAGCAGCTTAGTTACAGCGGGGGGCCACGAGCAGTACTTC
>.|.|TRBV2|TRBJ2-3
CASTEGRGEDTQYF
TGTGCCAGCACCGAGGGCAGGGGGGAGGATACGCAGTATTTT
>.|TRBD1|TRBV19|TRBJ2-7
CASSLHEGQSSYEQYF
TGTGCCAGTAGCCTCCATGAGGGACAGAGCTCCTACGAGCAGTACTTC
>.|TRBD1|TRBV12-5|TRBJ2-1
CASGLVLGQGTYNEQFF
TGTGCTAGTGGTTTGGTACTAGGACAGGGGACCTACAATGAGCAGTTCTTC
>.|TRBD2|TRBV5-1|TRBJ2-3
CASSLGGGNTDTQYF
TGCGCCAGCAGCTTGGGCGGGGGGAACACAGATACGCAGTATTTT
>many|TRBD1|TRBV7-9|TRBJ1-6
CASSLDREHSPLHF
TGTGCCAGTTCCTTAGACAGGGAGCATTCACCCCTCCACTTT
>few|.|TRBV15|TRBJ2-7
CATSKAHSNYEQYF
TGTGCCACCAGCAAAGCTCATTCCAACTACGAGCAGTACTTC
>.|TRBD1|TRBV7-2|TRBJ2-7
CASSSRQGAREQYF
TGTGCCAGCAGTTCTAGACAGGGGGCGCGGGAGCAGTACTTC
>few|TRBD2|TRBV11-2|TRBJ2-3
CASSARPLTSGGADTQYF
TGTGCCAGCAGCGCTCGACCGCTGACTAGCGGGGGGGCAGATACGCAGTATTTT
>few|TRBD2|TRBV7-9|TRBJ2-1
CASSLGGLAGDYNEQFF
TGTGCCAGCAGCTTGGGTGGACTGGCGGGGGACTACAATGAGCAGTTCTTC
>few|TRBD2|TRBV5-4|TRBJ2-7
CASSLGLAGGREQYF
TGTGCCAGCAGCTTGGGGCTAGCGGGGGGACGGGAGCAGTACTTC
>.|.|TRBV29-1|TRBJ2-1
CSVAAGAWIIEQFF
TGCAGCGTTGCCGCGGGCGCTTGGATTATTGAGCAGTTCTTC
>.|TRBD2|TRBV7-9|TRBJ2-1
CASRPGGTSGGSYNEQFF
TGTGCCAGCAGGCCAGGAGGGACTAGCGGGGGCTCCTACAATGAGCAGTTCTTC
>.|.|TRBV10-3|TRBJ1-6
CAIRSSYNSPLHF
TGTGCAATCAGGAGCTCCTATAATTCACCCCTCCACTTT
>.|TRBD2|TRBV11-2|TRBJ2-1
CASSSAGTRNHEQFF
TGTGCCAGCAGCTCGGCCGGGACTAGAAATCATGAGCAGTTCTTC
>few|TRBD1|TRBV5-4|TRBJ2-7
CASSPGQARTYEQYF
TGTGCCAGCAGCCCGGGACAGGCCAGAACCTACGAGCAGTACTTC
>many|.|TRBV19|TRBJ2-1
CASSISASSYNEQFF
TGTGCCAGTAGTATCTCCGCTAGCTCCTACAATGAGCAGTTCTTC
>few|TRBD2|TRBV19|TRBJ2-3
CASGASGLAPADTQYF
TGTGCCAGTGGGGCCTCAGGACTAGCGCCCGCGGATACGCAGTATTTT
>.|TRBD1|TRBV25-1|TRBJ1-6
CASSVNQGQGGSPLHF
TGTGCCAGCAGTGTGAACCAGGGACAGGGAGGATCACCCCTCCACTTT
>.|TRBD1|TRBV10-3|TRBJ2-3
CAISGQGRVGTDTQYF
TGTGCCATCAGTGGACAGGGGCGGGTGGGCACAGATACGCAGTATTTT
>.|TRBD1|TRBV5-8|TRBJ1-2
CASMAEQGVFSYGYTF
TGTGCCAGCATGGCGGAACAGGGGGTTTTTTCCTATGGCTACACCTTC
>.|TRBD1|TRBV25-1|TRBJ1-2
CASSQTGDYGYTF
TGTGCCAGCAGCCAGACAGGGGACTATGGCTACACCTTC
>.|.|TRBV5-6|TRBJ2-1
CASSLSNEQFF
TGTGCCAGCAGCCTATCAAATGAGCAGTTCTTC
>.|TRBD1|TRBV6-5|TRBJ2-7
CASSYRGQGHYEQYF
TGTGCCAGCAGTTACCGGGGACAGGGCCATTACGAGCAGTACTTC
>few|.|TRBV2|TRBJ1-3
CASSQQVAAGNTIYF
TGTGCCAGCAGCCAACAGGTAGCGGCTGGAAACACCATATATTTT
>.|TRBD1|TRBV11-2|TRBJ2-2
CASRPAGTGGGGELFF
TGTGCCAGCAGGCCTGCCGGGACAGGGGGTGGCGGGGAGCTGTTTTTT
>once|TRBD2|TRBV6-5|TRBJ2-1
CASSLAGLGGNEQFF
TGTGCCAGCAGCCTAGCGGGGCTTGGGGGCAATGAGCAGTTCTTC
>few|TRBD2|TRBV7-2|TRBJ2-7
CASSSYSSGTRTYEQYF
TGTGCCAGCAGCTCGTACTCCAGCGGGACCAGAACCTACGAGCAGTACTTC
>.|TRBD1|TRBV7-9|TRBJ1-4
CASSQTGTGHEKLFF
TGTGCCAGCAGCCAGACCGGGACAGGGCATGAAAAACTGTTTTTT
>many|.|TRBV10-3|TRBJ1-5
CAISDSVSNQPQHF
TGTGCCATCAGTGACAGTGTTAGCAATCAGCCCCAGCATTTT
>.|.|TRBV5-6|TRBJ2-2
CASSLLQGQLRTGELFF
TGTGCCAGCAGCTTGTTACAAGGCCAGCTGAGGACCGGGGAGCTGTTTTTT
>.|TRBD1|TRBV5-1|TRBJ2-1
CASSLGRGRDRGFF
TGCGCCAGCAGCTTGGGCAGGGGCCGGGACAGGGGGTTCTTC
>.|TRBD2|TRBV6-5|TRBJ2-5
CASSSLAGGKGTQYF
TGTGCCAGCAGTTCTCTAGCGGGGGGCAAGGGGACCCAGTACTTC
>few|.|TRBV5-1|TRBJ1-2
CASSRAEATGYGYTF
TGCGCCAGCAGCAGGGCAGAGGCTACAGGCTATGGCTACACCTTC
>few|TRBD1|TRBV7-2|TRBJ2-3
CASPTGVLNTDTQYF
TGTGCCAGCCCGACAGGGGTTTTAAACACAGATACGCAGTATTTT
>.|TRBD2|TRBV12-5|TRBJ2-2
CASGLPSGGPTGELFF
TGTGCTAGTGGTTTGCCATCGGGGGGTCCCACCGGGGAGCTGTTTTTT
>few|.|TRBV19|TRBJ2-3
CASSIAGLLTDTQYF
TGTGCCAGTAGTATTGCGGGCCTCCTCACAGATACGCAGTATTTT
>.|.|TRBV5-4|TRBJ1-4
CASRGPTNEKLFF
TGTGCCAGCAGGGGGCCAACTAATGAAAAACTGTTTTTT
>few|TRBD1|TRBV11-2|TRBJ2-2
CASSGTGRVGELFF
TGTGCCAGCAGCGGGACAGGTCGAGTCGGGGAGCTGTTTTTT
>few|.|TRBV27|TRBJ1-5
CASRADNQPQHF
TGTGCCAGCAGGGCAGACAATCAGCCCCAGCATTTT
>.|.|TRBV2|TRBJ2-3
CASSEALPRQNTQYF
TGTGCCAGCAGTGAAGCCCTCCCCCGACAGAATACGCAGTATTTT
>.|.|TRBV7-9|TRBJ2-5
CASSLGQGSETQYF
TGTGCCAGCAGCTTAGGCCAGGGTTCAGAGACCCAGTACTTC
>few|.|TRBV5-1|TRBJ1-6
CASSPNILEAGSPLHF
TGCGCCAGCAGCCCAAATATCTTAGAGGCCGGTTCACCCCTCCACTTT
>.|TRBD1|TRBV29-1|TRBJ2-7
CSASTGTGFQQYF
TGCAGCGCCTCCACCGGGACAGGGTTCCAGCAGTACTTC